The following is a TCR beta chain sequence with its context. The sample is drawn from a study of blood T cell repertoires in COVID-19. Study in general: Samples taken during acute and convalescent COVID-19 were collected in the United States, Italy and Spain.

In the original workflow: Estimation of nucleated cell counts relied on the amplification of reference gene primers. This table comes from immunoSEQ multiplex PCR, and its TCRdb copy is limited to in-frame clones, with some not included. That table gives V, J and clone size, and the DNA gave D and trimming. The sample lists a few hundred thousand clones; 75% to 85% were seen once. Sequenced input: peripheral blood. The source of this sequence is a human donor in a cohort sampled during active COVID-19.

As DNA, the CDR3 is TGTGCCAGCAGCCGGGGACAGGAGAATTCACCCCTCCACTTT. Translated: CASSRGQENSPLHF. V usage is TRBV6-5 and J usage is TRBJ1-6, with TRBD1 matching over 8 bases. Germline loops: CDR1 MNHEY, CDR2 SVGAGI. Trimming removed 6 bases from V and 7 bases from J; junction bases left unmatched: 5. The CDR3 is made up of 14 amino acids.